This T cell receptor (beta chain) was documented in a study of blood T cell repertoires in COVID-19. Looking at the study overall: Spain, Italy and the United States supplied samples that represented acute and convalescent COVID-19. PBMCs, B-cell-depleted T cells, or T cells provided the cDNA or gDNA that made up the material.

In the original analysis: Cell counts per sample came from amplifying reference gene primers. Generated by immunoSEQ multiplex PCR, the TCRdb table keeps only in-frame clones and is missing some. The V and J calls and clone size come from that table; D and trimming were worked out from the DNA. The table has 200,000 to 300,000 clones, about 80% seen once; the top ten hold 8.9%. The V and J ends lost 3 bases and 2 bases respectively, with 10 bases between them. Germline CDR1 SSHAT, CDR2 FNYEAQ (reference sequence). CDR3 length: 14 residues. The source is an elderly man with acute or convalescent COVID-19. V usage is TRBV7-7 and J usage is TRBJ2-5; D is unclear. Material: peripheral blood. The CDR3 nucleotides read TGTGCCAGCAGCTTTCTCGGGTTACAAGAGACCCAGTACTTC. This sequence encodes CASSFLGLQETQYF. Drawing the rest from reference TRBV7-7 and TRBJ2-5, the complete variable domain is GAGVSQSPRYKVTKRGQDVTLRCDPISSHATLYWYQQALGQGPEFLTYFNYEAQPDKSGLPSDRFSAERPEGSISTLTIQRTEQRDSAMYRCASSFLGLQETQYFGPGTRLLVL.